Listed below are T cell receptor beta chains from one sample, sequenced in a study of a mutant IDH1 vaccine in newly diagnosed glioma. Profiling relied on immunoSEQ multiplex PCR, and the TCRdb table lists in-frame clones only, not all of them. This sample has 40,000 or so clones, with 65% to 85% found just once. Antigens for these TCRs are unknown. The sequences come from PBMCs, collected from a glioma patient whose treatment included an IDH1 peptide vaccine. These receptor sequences come from a man aged 35-49 years with glioma. Both conserved end residues are trimmed from each CDR3. D genes are given only for firm matches.

V	J	D	CDR3
TRBV28	TRBJ2-2	.	ASRGVTGELF
TRBV5-1	TRBJ2-2	.	ASRQNTGELF
TRBV5-4	TRBJ1-2	TRBD1	ASSSGQSYGYT
TRBV4-1	TRBJ2-4	.	ASSNGPVRGAKNIQY
TRBV7-8	TRBJ2-5	.	ASSPSGRGSGETQY
TRBV4-1	TRBJ2-2	.	ASSQEDKNTGELF
TRBV5-6	TRBJ2-1	.	ASSLLVGDEQF
TRBV5-4	TRBJ1-2	TRBD1	ASSFSRGIYGYT
TRBV7-6	TRBJ2-7	.	ASSLVTGTREQY
TRBV15	TRBJ2-2	.	ATRKYSGNTGELF
TRBV6-6	TRBJ2-1	TRBD2	ASSSSGGSYNEQF
TRBV5-1	TRBJ1-4	.	ASSLGGMANEKLF
TRBV29-1	TRBJ2-1	TRBD2	SAIGAGGSYEQF
TRBV6-5	TRBJ2-5	TRBD2	ASSYGAGVETQY
TRBV4-3	TRBJ2-5	TRBD2	ASSQEWGGVAGTQETQY
TRBV18	TRBJ1-1	.	ASSPPSMATEAF
TRBV6-6	TRBJ2-5	TRBD2	ASSYPSGQETQY
TRBV19	TRBJ2-7	.	ASSSHAGRNYEQY
TRBV5-1	TRBJ2-1	.	ASSFRQDEQF
TRBV14	TRBJ2-5	TRBD2	ASSQGTSGHLPETQY
TRBV14	TRBJ2-1	.	ASSQDEPNWMGYNEQF
TRBV7-2	TRBJ2-2	TRBD2	ASSPMGRATGELF
TRBV4-2	TRBJ2-5	TRBD2	ASSQGLEEETQY
TRBV5-6	TRBJ1-1	.	ASSTTRGSNTEAF
TRBV4-1	TRBJ1-5	.	ASSQDGGLGNQPQH
TRBV14	TRBJ2-2	.	ASSQDRGRVGELF
TRBV7-8	TRBJ2-7	TRBD1	ASSLVRDRVYEQY
TRBV19	TRBJ1-1	.	ASSLGRNTEAF
TRBV6-1	TRBJ1-1	TRBD1	ASRTGTGEAF
TRBV19	TRBJ2-4	.	ATSNWVNIQY
TRBV19	TRBJ2-3	TRBD1	ASGNRGTTDTQY
TRBV7-2	TRBJ2-7	.	ASSRTYTSYEQY
TRBV7-2	TRBJ2-7	TRBD2	ASSLGLAGGKLYEQY
TRBV6-5	TRBJ1-2	TRBD1	ASSVDRGYGYT
TRBV6-1	TRBJ1-3	TRBD1	ASRETGSGNTIY
TRBV6-1	TRBJ2-7	TRBD1	ASLVWDRGNYEQY
TRBV7-8	TRBJ1-1	TRBD1	ASSLARAGGHTEAF
TRBV10-3	TRBJ2-3	.	ASSSRPRDTQY
TRBV11-1	TRBJ2-7	.	ASSLGGNTYEQY
TRBV2	TRBJ2-5	.	ASRSRETQY
TRBV2	TRBJ2-5	.	ASSGRLGWETQY
TRBV4-2	TRBJ2-7	.	ASSQDILGYEQY